Each of the 28 T cell receptor beta chains below was sequenced from the same sample in a study of cytotoxic CD8 clonotypes in ibrutinib-treated CLL. Profiling relied on immunoSEQ multiplex PCR, and the TCRdb table lists in-frame clones only, not all of them. Here the sample spans approximately 150,000 clones, 70% to 80% being singletons. Material: PBMCs, obtained after 12 months of ibrutinib treatment. The receptor set was obtained from a human donor with chronic lymphocytic leukemia.

V gene TRBV10-3 combines with J gene TRBJ2-1, with 9 bases that match TRBD2. This CDR3 region has 15 residues. Germline V lookup: CDR1 ENHRY, CDR2 SYGVKD. Trimming cost V 8 bases and J 8 bases; bases outside gene matches: 13. DNA of the CDR3: TGTGCCATCTCTTCGGCGGGAGGGGTCAGCCATGAGCAGTTCTTC. The encoded protein is CAISSAGGVSHEQFF.

The chain is built from TRBV30 and TRBJ2-5; 8 bases line up with TRBD2. CDR1 and CDR2 (germline): GTSNPN, SVGIG (reference sequence). The CDR3 is 19 amino acids. V lost 0 bases and J lost 1; bases outside the gene matches: 16. The CDR3 here is CAWSVGGGLAGIIQETQYF. In DNA, the CDR3 is TGTGCCTGGAGTGTAGGGGGAGGGCTAGCGGGCATAATCCAAGAGACCCAGTACTTC.

The chain carries TRBV27 and TRBJ2-7; D gene ambiguous. Deletions cut 5 bases from V and 2 bases from J, with 13 bases between. The germline V gene has CDR1 MNHEY and CDR2 SMNVEV (reference sequence). The CDR3 spans 14 residues. The CDR3 is CASSPRGPTYEQYF. In DNA form, the CDR3 reads TGTGCCAGCAGTCCGCGTGGTCCCACCTACGAGCAGTACTTC.

The chain employs TRBV7-8 and TRBJ2-7; 9 bases are shared with TRBD1. Germline-derived CDR1 and CDR2 are SGHVS and FQNEAQ. J lost 3 bases, V lost 1 base, and 1 base had no gene match. The CDR3 contains 14 residues. Here the CDR3 reads CASSLETGGYEQYF. In DNA form, the CDR3 reads TGTGCCAGCAGCTTAGAGACAGGGGGCTACGAGCAGTACTTC.

A few counts support this clone. The chain links TRBV27 to TRBJ1-1; D is perhaps TRBD1 (6 bases). CDR3 length: 13 amino acids. Trimming stripped 3 bases from V and 7 bases from J, with 12 bases between. CDR1 and CDR2 (germline): MNHEY, SMNVEV (reference sequence). In DNA form, the CDR3 reads TGTGCCAGCAGTTTTCAGGGGACCGTTGAAGCTTTCTTT. Its translation is CASSFQGTVEAFF.

The chain is built from TRBV5-8 and TRBJ2-2; 9 positions match TRBD1. The CDR3 is made up of 16 amino acids. After removal of 6 bases from V and 2 bases from J, the junction contained 8 bases not matched to a gene. Germline V gene lookup returns CDR1 SGHTS and CDR2 YDEGEE. The CDR3 loop is CASNEYRGHNTGELFF. CDR3 nucleotide sequence: TGTGCCAGCAACGAATACAGGGGGCATAACACCGGGGAGCTGTTTTTT.

This chain uses TRBV4-1 with TRBJ2-7, with 8 bases matching TRBD1. J was trimmed by 6 bases and V by 2 bases; bases with no gene match: 9. This CDR3 is built from 15 residues. Germline V gene lookup returns CDR1 MGHRA and CDR2 YSYEKL. The CDR3 here is CASSQTGQGSSEQYF. The CDR3 bases are TGCGCCAGCAGCCAAACAGGACAGGGATCATCCGAGCAGTACTTC.

This chain uses TRBV9 with TRBJ2-5, with TRBD2 as a possible D gene (5 bases). Trimming took off 0 bases at V and 4 bases at J, with 13 bases between the two ends. The CDR3 has 15 amino acids. The V gene's germline CDR1 is SGDLS and CDR2 YYNGEE. CDR3 region: CASSVGVLEGETQYF. The CDR3 DNA reads as TGTGCCAGCAGCGTAGGGGTCTTAGAGGGAGAGACCCAGTACTTC.

The rearrangement links TRBV7-2 to TRBJ2-7, with D maybe TRBD1 (6 bases). Per the germline V gene, CDR1 is SGHTA and CDR2 is FQGNSA. The CDR3 contains 16 residues. Trimming took off 0 bases at V and 0 bases at J, with 12 bases between the two ends. The CDR3 nucleotides are TGTGCCAGCAGCTTAGCGCAGGGGACACCCTCCTACGAGCAGTACTTC. This translates into CASSLAQGTPSYEQYF.

This chain connects TRBV2 to TRBJ1-2, with TRBD1 as a possible D gene (6 bases). CDR1 is SNHLY, CDR2 FYNNEI, per germline. CDR3 length: 12 amino acids. V shed 10 bases and J shed 2 bases, with 11 bases lying between them. CDR3 nucleotides: TGTGCCAACCTGAGGGGGAACTATGGCTACACCTTC. The encoded protein is CANLRGNYGYTF.

There are a few counts of this clone. The rearrangement joins TRBV10-3 to TRBJ1-1; D remains ambiguous. The ends were cut back, 2 bases at V and 5 bases at J, with 6 bases in the middle. Per the germline V gene, CDR1 is ENHRY and CDR2 is SYGVKD. There are 12 residues in the CDR3. The CDR3 loop is CAISEGGTEAFF. The CDR3, as DNA: TGTGCCATCAGTGAGGGTGGGACTGAAGCTTTCTTT.

The V and J genes are TRBV27 and TRBJ1-4; the D is unclear. V was cut by 8 bases and J by 0 bases, with 10 bases left in between. The CDR3 covers 14 residues. CDR1 MNHEY and CDR2 SMNVEV come from the germline V gene (reference sequence). The CDR3 DNA reads as TGTGCCAGCGGGCCCAGGACAACTAATGAAAAACTGTTTTTT. Protein: CASGPRTTNEKLFF.

This rearrangement joins TRBV12-5 to TRBJ1-3; no clear D. This CDR3 comprises 14 residues. The V and J ends lost 6 bases and 3 bases respectively, with 12 bases between them. The V gene's germline CDR1 is LGHNT and CDR2 FRNRAP. In DNA, the CDR3 is TGTGCTAGTGGCCCCCAGATATTTGGAAACACCATATATTTT. Protein sequence: CASGPQIFGNTIYF.

The V call is TRBV18, the J call TRBJ1-2; no firm D call. CDR3 length equals 15 residues. Trimming shortened V by 2 bases and J by 4 bases, and 14 bases separated the two germline ends. Germline CDR1 reads KGHSH; CDR2 reads LQKENI. Written as DNA, the CDR3 is TGTGCCAGCTCACCAGGTGGGGAGGTGAGCTATGGCTACACCTTC. As protein: CASSPGGEVSYGYTF.

This chain joins TRBV11-2 and TRBJ2-5, with TRBD1 identical over 9 bases. From germline, CDR1 is SGHAT and CDR2 FQNNGV. V gave up 1 base and J gave up 5 bases; unmatched junction bases: 5. The CDR3 sequence is 15 residues long. CDR3 DNA: TGTGCCAGCAGCTTAGTTACAGGGGGCCTGGAGACCCAGTACTTC. This gives the protein CASSLVTGGLETQYF.

This clone was seen a handful of times. The CDR3 DNA reads TGCGCCAGCAGCTTGTCGGGGAATCAGCCCCAGCATTTT. Amino acids: CASSLSGNQPQHF. The chain recombines TRBV5-1 with TRBJ1-5; D call uncertain. CDR1 is SGHRS, CDR2 YFSETQ, per germline. Trimming cost V 1 base and J 4 bases, with 6 bases left between them. The CDR3 loop spans 13 amino acids. Full variable domain (remainder filled in from reference TRBV5-1 and TRBJ1-5): KAGVTQTPRYLIKTRGQQVTLSCSPISGHRSVSWYQQTPGQGLQFLFEYFSETQRNKGNFPGRFSGRQFSNSRSEMNVSTLELGDSALYLCASSLSGNQPQHFGDGTRLSIL.

V usage is TRBV7-9 and J usage is TRBJ2-7, with 15 positions matching TRBD2. This CDR3 comprises 16 residues. CDR1 and CDR2 from the germline V gene are SEHNR and FQNEAQ (reference sequence). V lost 5 bases to trimming and J lost 5 bases; unmatched junction nucleotides: 7. CDR3: CASSHGLAGGRNEQYF. The CDR3 region has the DNA TGTGCCAGCAGCCACGGACTAGCGGGAGGGCGCAACGAGCAGTACTTC.

This clone was recorded a few times. The chain combines TRBV5-4 with TRBJ1-2, with D possibly being TRBD1 (5 bases). The germline CDR1 and CDR2 sequences are SGHNT and YYREEE (reference sequence). V lost 4 bases and J 3 bases, leaving 13 bases between the germline ends. The CDR3 has 14 amino acids. The CDR3 coding sequence is TGTGCCAGCAGCACCAACCGGGGGGACTATGGCTACACCTTC. Amino acid sequence: CASSTNRGDYGYTF.

The V and J genes are TRBV19 and TRBJ2-3, with 9 bases fitting TRBD1. The CDR3 has 13 amino acids. V was pared by 7 bases and J by 4 bases, with 3 bases of the junction left unmatched. From germline, CDR1 is LNHDA and CDR2 SQIVND (reference sequence). CDR3 sequence: CASTTGGADTQYF. CDR3 DNA: TGTGCCAGTACTACAGGGGGCGCAGATACGCAGTATTTT. The full variable domain, completed using reference TRBV19 and TRBJ2-3, is DGGITQSPKYLFRKEGQNVTLSCEQNLNHDAMYWYRQDPGQGLRLIYYSQIVNDFQKGDIAEGYSVSREKKESFPLTVTSAQKNPTAFYLCASTTGGADTQYFGPGTRLTVL.

The gene calls are TRBV7-9 and TRBJ2-1, with TRBD1 matching 9 bases. Germline CDR1 is SEHNR and CDR2 is FQNEAQ (reference sequence). This CDR3 has 15 amino acids. After removal of 6 bases from V and 3 bases from J, the junction contained 6 bases not matched to a gene. CDR3 sequence reads: CASSSGTGLYNEQFF. CDR3 sequence (DNA): TGTGCCAGCAGTTCCGGGACAGGGCTCTACAATGAGCAGTTCTTC. The full variable domain, with the rest looked up from reference TRBV7-9 and TRBJ2-1, is DTGVSQNPRHKITKRGQNVTFRCDPISEHNRLYWYRQTLGQGPEFLTYFQNEAQLEKSRLLSDRFSAERPKGSFSTLEIQRTEQGDSAMYLCASSSGTGLYNEQFFGPGTRLTVL.

This sequence joins TRBV4-3 and TRBJ2-2, with a weak D call TRBD1 (6 bases). V was cut by 6 bases and J by 3 bases, with 11 bases left in between. The CDR3 is 14 amino acids. Germline V CDR1 and CDR2: LGHNA, YSLEER. The CDR3 loop reads CASSPGQHTGELFF. The CDR3, as DNA: TGCGCCAGCAGTCCCGGACAGCACACCGGGGAGCTGTTTTTT.

V usage is TRBV10-3 and J usage is TRBJ1-3; 7 bases align to TRBD1. The CDR3 is 13 residues long. Germline CDR1 ENHRY, CDR2 SYGVKD. Trimming at V came to 6 bases and at J to 2 bases, leaving 1 base not matched to a gene. The CDR3 is CAIRTGAGNTIYF. The CDR3, as DNA: TGTGCCATCAGAACAGGGGCTGGAAACACCATATATTTT.

This rearrangement joins TRBV4-1 to TRBJ2-3, with no clear D. Trimming removed 1 base at V and 3 bases at J, with 8 bases between. Germline V CDR1 and CDR2: MGHRA, YSYEKL. The CDR3 runs 14 residues. The CDR3 is CASSQGARTDTQYF. In DNA, the CDR3 is TGCGCCAGCAGCCAAGGGGCGAGGACAGATACGCAGTATTTT.

This clone was detected only once. The chain combines TRBV19 with TRBJ2-1; TRBD2 matches at 7 bases. The CDR3 runs to 15 residues. Germline values: CDR1 LNHDA, CDR2 SQIVND (reference sequence). V was clipped by 1 base and J by 7 bases; unmatched bases: 7. In nucleotides, the CDR3 is TGTGCCAGTAGTATAGGGGCTAGCGGAATTAATGAGCAGTTCTTC. Translated: CASSIGASGINEQFF.

The V gene is TRBV27, the J gene TRBJ1-2; TRBD1 matches at 8 bases. Germline V CDR1 and CDR2: MNHEY, SMNVEV (reference sequence). The CDR3 has 16 amino acids. V trimming: 4 bases; J trimming: 0 bases; junction bases outside the gene matches: 7. CDR3: CASSSQGADPNYGYTF. In DNA form, the CDR3 reads TGTGCCAGCAGTTCCCAGGGGGCAGACCCTAACTATGGCTACACCTTC.

The chain is built from TRBV4-2 and TRBJ2-7; tentative D call: TRBD2 (5 bases). The CDR3 consists of 13 residues. From germline, CDR1 is LGHNA and CDR2 YNFKEQ. Trimming shortened V by 0 bases and J by 12 bases, and 15 bases separated the two germline ends. The CDR3 DNA reads TGTGCCAGCAGCCAAGATCAATCGGGAAATCGGTACTTC. Amino acid sequence: CASSQDQSGNRYF.

The chain has TRBV5-1 and TRBJ1-4, with 8 bases identical to TRBD1. The CDR3 contains 17 residues. The J segment lost 3 bases and the V segment lost 2 bases, leaving 9 bases of the junction unmatched. Per germline, CDR1 SGHRS and CDR2 YFSETQ. The CDR3 DNA sequence: TGCGCCAGCAGCTTTAGACAGGGGCCCGTGGCTAATGAAAAACTGTTTTTT. It translates to CASSFRQGPVANEKLFF.

The chain carries TRBV4-1 and TRBJ2-3; maybe TRBD2 (5 bases). V shed 3 bases and J shed 2 bases, with 18 bases lying between them. The CDR3 loop spans 17 amino acids. CDR1 is MGHRA, CDR2 YSYEKL, per germline. CDR3 DNA: TGCGCCAGCAGCCATGCAGCTCCAGCGGAGGACACAGATACGCAGTATTTT. Translation gives CASSHAAPAEDTDTQYF.